Below, one T cell receptor beta chain is given with its context. The antigen remains undetermined. An end of the junction does not agree with germline; a read error may underlie this. This sample is drawn from a study of cytomegalovirus exposure and HLA in healthy donors. The study's findings and limits: One cluster of highly shared sequence variants probably arose as a sequencing artifact.

The PCR contained 60 Vbeta and 13 Jbeta primers. Some clones are missing from TCRdb's copy, which holds only in-frame ones; the method was immunoSEQ multiplex PCR. The specimen's table records approximately 110,000 clones. There are 18 residues in the CDR3. In germline, CDR1 is SGHRS, CDR2 YFSETQ. Sequencing used PBMCs. The receptor comes from a man aged 18 to 29 in good health and CMV-seronegative. The V gene is TRBV5-1, the J gene TRBJ2-1, with 13 positions matching TRBD2. CDR3 in DNA: TGCGCCAGCAGCTTGCACGGACTAGCGGGAGCACGGTACAATGAGCAGCTCTTC. This sequence encodes CASSLHGLAGARYNEQLF.